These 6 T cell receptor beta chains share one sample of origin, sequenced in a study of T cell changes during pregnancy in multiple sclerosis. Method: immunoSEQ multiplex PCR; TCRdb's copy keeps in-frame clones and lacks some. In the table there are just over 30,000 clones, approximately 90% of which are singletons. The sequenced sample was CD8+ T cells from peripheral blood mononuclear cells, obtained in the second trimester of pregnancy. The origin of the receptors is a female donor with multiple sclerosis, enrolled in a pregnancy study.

In nucleotides, the CDR3 is TGTGCCAGCAGTTTCGGGTTTCCCTCCTACAATGAGCAGTTCTTC. Amino acids: CASSFGFPSYNEQFF. The chain links TRBV27 to TRBJ2-1; unclear D gene. V was clipped by 3 bases and J by 0 bases, with 9 bases between them. The CDR3 loop spans 15 amino acids. The V gene's germline CDR1 is MNHEY and CDR2 SMNVEV (reference sequence).

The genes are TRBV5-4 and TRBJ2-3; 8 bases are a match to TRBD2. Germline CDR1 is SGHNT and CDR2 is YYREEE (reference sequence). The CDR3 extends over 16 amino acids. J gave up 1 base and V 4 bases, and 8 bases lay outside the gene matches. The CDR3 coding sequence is TGTGCCAGCAGCCCTGTACCGGGACTAGGCACAGATACGCAGTATTTT. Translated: CASSPVPGLGTDTQYF.

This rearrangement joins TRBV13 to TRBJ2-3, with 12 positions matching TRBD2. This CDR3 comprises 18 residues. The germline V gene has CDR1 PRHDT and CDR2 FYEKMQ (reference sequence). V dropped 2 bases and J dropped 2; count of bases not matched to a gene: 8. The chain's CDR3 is CASSLRTSGGRFTDTQYF. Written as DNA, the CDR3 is TGTGCCAGCAGCTTACGCACTAGCGGGGGGCGATTCACAGATACGCAGTATTTT.

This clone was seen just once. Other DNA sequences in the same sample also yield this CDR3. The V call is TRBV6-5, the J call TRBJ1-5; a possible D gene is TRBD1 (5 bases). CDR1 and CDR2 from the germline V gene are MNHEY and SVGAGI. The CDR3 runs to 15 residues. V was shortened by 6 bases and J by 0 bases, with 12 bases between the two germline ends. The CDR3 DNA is TGTGCCAGCAGGCCCCAGGGATATAGCAATCAGCCCCAGCATTTT. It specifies CASRPQGYSNQPQHF.

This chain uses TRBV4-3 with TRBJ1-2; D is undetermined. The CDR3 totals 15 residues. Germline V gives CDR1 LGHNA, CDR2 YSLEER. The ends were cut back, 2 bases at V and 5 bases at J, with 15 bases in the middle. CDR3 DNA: TGCGCCAGCAGCCAAAGGTCATTGACGGGGTATGGCTACACCTTC. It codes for CASSQRSLTGYGYTF.

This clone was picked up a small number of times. The CDR3: CASSPGLVNTGELFF. Written as DNA, the CDR3 is TGTGCCAGCAGCCCTGGACTAGTGAACACCGGGGAGCTGTTTTTT. The chain is built from TRBV11-2 and TRBJ2-2, with TRBD2 matching 7 bases. The V segment lost 5 bases and the J segment 1 base; nucleotides outside the gene matches: 4. CDR3 length: 15 amino acids. Per the germline V gene, CDR1 is SGHAT and CDR2 is FQNNGV.